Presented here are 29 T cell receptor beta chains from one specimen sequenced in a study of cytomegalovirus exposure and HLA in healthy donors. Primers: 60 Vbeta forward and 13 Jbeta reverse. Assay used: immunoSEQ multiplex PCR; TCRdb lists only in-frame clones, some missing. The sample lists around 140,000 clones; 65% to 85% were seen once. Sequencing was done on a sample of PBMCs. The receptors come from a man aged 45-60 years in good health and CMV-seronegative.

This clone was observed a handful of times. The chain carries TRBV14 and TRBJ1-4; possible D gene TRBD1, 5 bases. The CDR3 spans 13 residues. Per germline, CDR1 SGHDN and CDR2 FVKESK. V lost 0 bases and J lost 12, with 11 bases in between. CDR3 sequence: CASSQEVRGQLFF. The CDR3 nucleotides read TGTGCCAGCAGCCAAGAAGTTAGGGGCCAACTGTTTTTT.

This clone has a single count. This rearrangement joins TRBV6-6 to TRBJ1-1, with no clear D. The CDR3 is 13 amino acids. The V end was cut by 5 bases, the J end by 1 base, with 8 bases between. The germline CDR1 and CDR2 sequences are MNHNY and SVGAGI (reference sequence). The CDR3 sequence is CASSQRRNTEAFF. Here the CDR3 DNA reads TGTGCCAGCAGTCAAAGGAGGAACACTGAAGCTTTCTTT.

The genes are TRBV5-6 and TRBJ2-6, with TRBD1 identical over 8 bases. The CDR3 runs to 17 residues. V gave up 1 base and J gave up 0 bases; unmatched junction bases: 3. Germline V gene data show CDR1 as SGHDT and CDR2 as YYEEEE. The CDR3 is CASSLPDRDSGANVLTF. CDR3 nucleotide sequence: TGTGCCAGCAGCTTGCCGGACAGGGACTCTGGGGCCAACGTCCTGACTTTC.

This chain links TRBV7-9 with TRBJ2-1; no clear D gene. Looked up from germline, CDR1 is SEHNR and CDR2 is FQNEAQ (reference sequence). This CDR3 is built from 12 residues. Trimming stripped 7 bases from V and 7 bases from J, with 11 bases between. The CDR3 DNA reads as TGTGCCAGCAACAGTGACCAGAATGAGCAGTTCTTC. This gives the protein CASNSDQNEQFF.

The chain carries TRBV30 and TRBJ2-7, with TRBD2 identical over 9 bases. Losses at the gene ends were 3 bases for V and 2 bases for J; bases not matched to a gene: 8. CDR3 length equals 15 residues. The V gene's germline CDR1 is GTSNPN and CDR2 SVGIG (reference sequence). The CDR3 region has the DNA TGTGCCTGGAGGGAAGGACTAGCGTTTCCCTACGAGCAGTACTTC. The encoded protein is CAWREGLAFPYEQYF.

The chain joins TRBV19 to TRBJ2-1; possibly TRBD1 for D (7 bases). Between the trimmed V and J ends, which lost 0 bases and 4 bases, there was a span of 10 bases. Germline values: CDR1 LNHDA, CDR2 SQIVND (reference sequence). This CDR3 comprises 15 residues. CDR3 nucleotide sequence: TGTGCCAGTAGTATAGAGCGGGGACAGTACAATGAGCAGTTCTTC. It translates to CASSIERGQYNEQFF. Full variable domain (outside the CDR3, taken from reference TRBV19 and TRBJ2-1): DGGITQSPKYLFRKEGQNVTLSCEQNLNHDAMYWYRQDPGQGLRLIYYSQIVNDFQKGDIAEGYSVSREKKESFPLTVTSAQKNPTAFYLCASSIERGQYNEQFFGPGTRLTVL.

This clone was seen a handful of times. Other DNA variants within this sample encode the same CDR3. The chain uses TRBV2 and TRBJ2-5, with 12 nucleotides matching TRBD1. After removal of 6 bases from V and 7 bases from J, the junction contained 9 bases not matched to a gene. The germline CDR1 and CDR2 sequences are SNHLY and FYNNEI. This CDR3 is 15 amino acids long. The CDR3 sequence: CASRIGTGGLGTQYF. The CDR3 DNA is TGTGCCAGCAGAATTGGGACAGGGGGCCTGGGGACCCAGTACTTC.

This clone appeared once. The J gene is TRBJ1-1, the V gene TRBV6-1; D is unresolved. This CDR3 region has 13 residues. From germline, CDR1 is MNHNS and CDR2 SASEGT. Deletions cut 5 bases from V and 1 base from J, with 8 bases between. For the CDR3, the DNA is TGTGCCAGCAGTACATCAGGGAACACTGAAGCTTTCTTT. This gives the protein CASSTSGNTEAFF.

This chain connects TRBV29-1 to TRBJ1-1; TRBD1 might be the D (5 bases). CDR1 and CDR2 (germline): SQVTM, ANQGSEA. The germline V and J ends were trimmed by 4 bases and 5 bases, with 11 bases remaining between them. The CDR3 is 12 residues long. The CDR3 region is CSVVGEVTEAFF. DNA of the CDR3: TGCAGCGTTGTAGGGGAGGTGACTGAAGCTTTCTTT.

CDR3 nucleotide sequence: TGTGCCAGCAGCTTGGAGGTAGGATGGGGCGTAGATACGCAGTATTTT. Amino acid sequence: CASSLEVGWGVDTQYF. V usage is TRBV5-6 and J usage is TRBJ2-3; D might be TRBD1 (5 bases). The CDR3 runs 16 residues. The V end lost 0 bases, the J end lost 5 bases, and 16 bases lay between the germline ends. Per the germline V gene, CDR1 is SGHDT and CDR2 is YYEEEE.

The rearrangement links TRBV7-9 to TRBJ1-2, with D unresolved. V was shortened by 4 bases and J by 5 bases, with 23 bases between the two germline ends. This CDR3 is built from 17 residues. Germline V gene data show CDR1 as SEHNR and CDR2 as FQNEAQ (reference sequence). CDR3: CASSYTGDVPPLYGYTF. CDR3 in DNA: TGTGCCAGCAGCTATACGGGAGACGTTCCCCCGCTTTATGGCTACACCTTC.

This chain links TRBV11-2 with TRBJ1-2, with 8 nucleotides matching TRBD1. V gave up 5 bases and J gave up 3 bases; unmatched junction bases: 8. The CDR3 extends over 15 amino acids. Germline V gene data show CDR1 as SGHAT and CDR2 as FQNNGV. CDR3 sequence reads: CASSRGTGGDYGYTF. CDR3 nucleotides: TGTGCCAGCAGCCGGGGGACAGGTGGGGACTATGGCTACACCTTC.

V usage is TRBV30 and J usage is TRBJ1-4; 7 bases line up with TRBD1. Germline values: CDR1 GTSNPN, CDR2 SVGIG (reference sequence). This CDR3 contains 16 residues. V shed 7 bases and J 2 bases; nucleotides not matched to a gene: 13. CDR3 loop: CAYDREDFGTNEKLFF. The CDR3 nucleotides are TGTGCCTACGACAGGGAGGATTTCGGGACTAATGAAAAACTGTTTTTT.

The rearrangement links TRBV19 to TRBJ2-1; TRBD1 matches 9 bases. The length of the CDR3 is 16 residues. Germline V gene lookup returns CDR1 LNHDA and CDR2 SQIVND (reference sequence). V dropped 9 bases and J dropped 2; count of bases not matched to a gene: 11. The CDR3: CASDNRRDRAYNEQFF. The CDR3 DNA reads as TGTGCCAGCGACAACAGGAGGGACAGGGCCTACAATGAGCAGTTCTTC. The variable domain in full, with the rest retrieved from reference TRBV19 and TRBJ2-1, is DGGITQSPKYLFRKEGQNVTLSCEQNLNHDAMYWYRQDPGQGLRLIYYSQIVNDFQKGDIAEGYSVSREKKESFPLTVTSAQKNPTAFYLCASDNRRDRAYNEQFFGPGTRLTVL.

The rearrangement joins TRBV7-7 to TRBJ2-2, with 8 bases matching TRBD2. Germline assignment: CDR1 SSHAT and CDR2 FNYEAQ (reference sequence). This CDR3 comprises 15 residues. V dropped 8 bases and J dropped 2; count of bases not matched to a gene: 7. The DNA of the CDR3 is TGTGCCAGCGCGGGGGGAGCCGTTAACACCGGGGAGCTGTTTTTT. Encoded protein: CASAGGAVNTGELFF. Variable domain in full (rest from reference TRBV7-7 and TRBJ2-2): GAGVSQSPRYKVTKRGQDVTLRCDPISSHATLYWYQQALGQGPEFLTYFNYEAQPDKSGLPSDRFSAERPEGSISTLTIQRTEQRDSAMYRCASAGGAVNTGELFFGEGSRLTVL.

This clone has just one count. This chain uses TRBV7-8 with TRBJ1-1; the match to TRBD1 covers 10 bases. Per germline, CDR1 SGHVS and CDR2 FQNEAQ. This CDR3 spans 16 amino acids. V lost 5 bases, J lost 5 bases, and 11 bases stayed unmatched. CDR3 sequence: CASSPLLGQGYTEAFF. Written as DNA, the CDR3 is TGTGCCAGCAGCCCCCTCCTGGGACAGGGGTATACTGAAGCTTTCTTT.

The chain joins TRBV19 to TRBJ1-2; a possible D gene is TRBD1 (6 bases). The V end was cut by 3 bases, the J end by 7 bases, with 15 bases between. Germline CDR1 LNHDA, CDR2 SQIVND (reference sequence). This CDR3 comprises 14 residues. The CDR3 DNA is TGTGCCAGTAGTATCCTTAAGGGGGTAGCTGGCTACACCTTC. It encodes CASSILKGVAGYTF.

CDR3 nucleotides: TGTGCCAGCAGAGGGGGCTTCAATCAGCCCCAGCATTTT. Its protein is CASRGGFNQPQHF. The gene calls are TRBV2 and TRBJ1-5; 7 bases match TRBD1. Per the germline V gene, CDR1 is SNHLY and CDR2 is FYNNEI. J was trimmed by 3 bases and V by 6 bases; bases with no gene match: 2. The CDR3 runs to 13 residues.

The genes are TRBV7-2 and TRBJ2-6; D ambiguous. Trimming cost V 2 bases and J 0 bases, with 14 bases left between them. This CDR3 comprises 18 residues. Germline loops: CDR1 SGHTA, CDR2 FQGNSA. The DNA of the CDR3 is TGTGCCAGCAGCTTAATTACAGCTCGTTACTCTGGGGCCAACGTCCTGACTTTC. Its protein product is CASSLITARYSGANVLTF.

Here the CDR3 reads CASSQGLLYEQYF. The CDR3 region has the DNA TGTGCCAGCAGTCAAGGACTTCTCTACGAGCAGTACTTC. V gene TRBV27 combines with J gene TRBJ2-7; D might be TRBD2 (5 bases). V was clipped by 5 bases and J by 3 bases, with 11 bases between them. The CDR3 totals 13 residues. The germline gives CDR1 MNHEY, CDR2 SMNVEV (reference sequence).

The CDR3 protein is CASSGQGMNTEAFF. DNA for the CDR3: TGTGCCAGCAGTGGACAGGGAATGAACACTGAAGCTTTCTTT. This chain uses TRBV2 with TRBJ1-1; 7 bases fit TRBD1. The CDR3 spans 14 residues. V shed 4 bases and J 0 bases; nucleotides not matched to a gene: 2. Germline CDR1 and CDR2: SNHLY and FYNNEI.

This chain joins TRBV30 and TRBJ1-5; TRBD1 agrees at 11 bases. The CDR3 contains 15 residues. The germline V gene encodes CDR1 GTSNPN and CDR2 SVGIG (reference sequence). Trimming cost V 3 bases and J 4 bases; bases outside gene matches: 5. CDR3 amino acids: CAWREGTGGNQPQHF. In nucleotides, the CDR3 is TGTGCCTGGAGAGAAGGGACAGGGGGAAATCAGCCCCAGCATTTT.

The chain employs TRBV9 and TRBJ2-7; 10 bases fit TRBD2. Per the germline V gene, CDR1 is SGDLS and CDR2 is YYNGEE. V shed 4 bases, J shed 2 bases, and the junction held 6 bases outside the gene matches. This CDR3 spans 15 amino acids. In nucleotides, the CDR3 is TGTGCCAGCAGCTCACACAGCGGGGGGGCCTACGAGCAGTACTTC. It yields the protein CASSSHSGGAYEQYF.

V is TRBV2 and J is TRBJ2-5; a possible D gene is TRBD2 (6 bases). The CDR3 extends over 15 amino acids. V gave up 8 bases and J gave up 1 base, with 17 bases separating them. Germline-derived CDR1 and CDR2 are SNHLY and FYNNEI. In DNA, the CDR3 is TGTGCCAGCTCCCTAAGCGGGCAAAGCCAAGAGACCCAGTACTTC. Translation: CASSLSGQSQETQYF.

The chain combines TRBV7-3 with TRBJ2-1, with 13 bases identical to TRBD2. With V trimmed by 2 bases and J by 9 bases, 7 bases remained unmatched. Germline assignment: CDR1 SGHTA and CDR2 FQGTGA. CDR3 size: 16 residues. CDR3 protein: CASSLSGLAGVGEQFF. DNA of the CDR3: TGTGCCAGCAGCTTATCCGGACTAGCGGGAGTTGGTGAGCAGTTCTTC.

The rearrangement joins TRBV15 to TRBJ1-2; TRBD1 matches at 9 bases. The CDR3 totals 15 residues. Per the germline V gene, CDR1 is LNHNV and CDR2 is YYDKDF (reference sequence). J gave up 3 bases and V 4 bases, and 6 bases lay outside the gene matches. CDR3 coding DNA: TGTGCCACCAGCAACCGGGACAGGGCAGACTATGGCTACACCTTC. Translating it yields CATSNRDRADYGYTF.

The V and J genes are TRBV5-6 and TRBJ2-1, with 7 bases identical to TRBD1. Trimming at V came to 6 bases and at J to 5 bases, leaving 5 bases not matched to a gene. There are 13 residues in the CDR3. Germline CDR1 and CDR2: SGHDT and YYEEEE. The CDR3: CASTWDRDNEQFF. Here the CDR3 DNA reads TGTGCCAGCACCTGGGACAGAGACAATGAGCAGTTCTTC.

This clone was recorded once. The CDR3 sequence: CASSREQGVAQHF. The DNA for the CDR3 is TGTGCCAGCAGTCGTGAACAGGGGGTGGCCCAGCATTTT. V gene TRBV6-6 combines with J gene TRBJ1-5; 8 bases map to TRBD1. J was trimmed by 11 bases and V by 5 bases; bases with no gene match: 8. The CDR3 is 13 residues long. Germline CDR1 and CDR2: MNHNY and SVGAGI (reference sequence).

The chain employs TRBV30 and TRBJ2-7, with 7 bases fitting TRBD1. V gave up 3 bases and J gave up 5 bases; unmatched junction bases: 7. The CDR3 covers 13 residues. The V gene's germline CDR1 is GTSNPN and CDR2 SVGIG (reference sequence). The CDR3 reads CAWSRGGDDEQYF. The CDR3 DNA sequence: TGTGCCTGGAGCCGAGGGGGCGACGACGAGCAGTACTTC.